The 17 T cell receptor beta chains below were found in one sample sequenced in a study of technical replicates of blood from a few donors (TCRdb year 2017). The receptor library was made with the immunoSEQ multiplex PCR assay. The table was pulled from immuneACCESS by TCRdb, which kept in-frame rearrangements only. Such tables lose some clones; where checked, under half of the loss comes from unresolved V genes, and the rest has no known cause. The sample has around 62,000 clones on record, around 97% of them singletons. Of the sample, approximately 0.25% falls within the top ten clones. The sequenced sample was T cells isolated from PBMCs. These receptor sequences come from a human donor in good health.

The gene calls are TRBV11-3 and TRBJ2-2; 8 bases map to TRBD1. V lost 4 bases, J lost 5 bases, and 6 bases stayed unmatched. Per the germline V gene, CDR1 is SGHNT and CDR2 is YENEEA. CDR3 size: 15 residues. CDR3 amino acids: CASSSTGGWTGELFF. The CDR3 DNA is TGTGCCAGCAGCTCCACAGGGGGTTGGACCGGGGAGCTGTTTTTT.

V and J are TRBV4-1 and TRBJ2-1; TRBD1 agrees at 9 bases. CDR1 is MGHRA, CDR2 YSYEKL, per germline. The CDR3 loop spans 14 amino acids. V lost 4 bases to trimming and J lost 6 bases; unmatched junction nucleotides: 4. The chain's CDR3 is CASSPRQGGNEQFF. In nucleotides, the CDR3 is TGCGCCAGCAGCCCTCGACAGGGGGGCAATGAGCAGTTCTTC.

The genes are TRBV7-8 and TRBJ1-2; D uncertain. Germline V gene data show CDR1 as SGHVS and CDR2 as FQNEAQ. V lost 1 base and J 8 bases, leaving 8 bases between the germline ends. This CDR3 comprises 12 residues. Here the CDR3 reads CASSLVMEGYTF. The CDR3 DNA reads TGTGCCAGCAGCTTAGTTATGGAGGGCTACACCTTC.

V gene TRBV2 combines with J gene TRBJ2-2; 11 bases map to TRBD2. This CDR3 has 16 amino acids. The J segment lost 3 bases and the V segment lost 7 bases, leaving 7 bases of the junction unmatched. Germline V gene lookup returns CDR1 SNHLY and CDR2 FYNNEI. The DNA for the CDR3 is TGTGCCAGCATTTATAGCGGGGGGGACCACACCGGGGAGCTGTTTTTT. Translating gives CASIYSGGDHTGELFF.

CDR3 sequence (DNA): TGTGCCAGCAGCACCTCTCAGTATGATGGCTACACCTTC. Its protein product is CASSTSQYDGYTF. The V and J genes are TRBV5-6 and TRBJ1-2; the D is unclear. CDR3 size: 13 residues. V shed 4 bases and J shed 6 bases, with 13 bases lying between them. From germline, CDR1 is SGHDT and CDR2 YYEEEE.

This clone was seen only once. The rearrangement joins TRBV4-1 to TRBJ2-1; possibly TRBD2 for D (5 bases). Trimming pared 8 bases from V and 0 bases from J, leaving 20 bases between. The CDR3 is 17 residues long. Germline values: CDR1 MGHRA, CDR2 YSYEKL. CDR3 in DNA: TGCGCCAGCGGACCTCCTTCTTCGGGAAGCTCCTACAATGAGCAGTTCTTC. As protein: CASGPPSSGSSYNEQFF.

This rearrangement joins TRBV7-9 to TRBJ2-7; a weak D match, TRBD2 (5 bases). CDR1 is SEHNR and CDR2 is FQNEAQ in the germline V gene (reference sequence). The CDR3 consists of 13 residues. Trimming pared 1 base from V and 3 bases from J, leaving 7 bases between. The CDR3 loop is CASSLGRDYEQYF. The DNA of the CDR3 is TGTGCCAGCAGCTTAGGACGGGACTACGAGCAGTACTTC.

The J gene is TRBJ2-7, the V gene TRBV4-1, with D unclear. This CDR3 is 13 amino acids long. Germline V CDR1 and CDR2: MGHRA, YSYEKL. Trimming stripped 0 bases from V and 3 bases from J, with 6 bases between. CDR3 nucleotide sequence: TGCGCCAGCAGCCAAGATTTTAGCTACGAGCAGTACTTC. This encodes CASSQDFSYEQYF.

The CDR3 coding sequence is TGTGCCAGCAGCCGAACTAGCGGGAGGGCCTACAATGAGCAGTTCTTC. As protein: CASSRTSGRAYNEQFF. The J gene is TRBJ2-1, the V gene TRBV28; 13 positions agree with TRBD2. Trimming cost V 6 bases and J 2 bases; bases outside gene matches: 4. The CDR3 has 16 residues. CDR1 and CDR2 from the germline V gene are MDHEN and SYDVKM.

V usage is TRBV19 and J usage is TRBJ2-3, with TRBD2 matching 8 bases. The CDR3 is made up of 16 amino acids. Germline V gene lookup returns CDR1 LNHDA and CDR2 SQIVND (reference sequence). Trimming took 0 bases from V and 3 from J; bases not matched to a gene: 5. CDR3 coding DNA: TGTGCCAGTAGTATAGATACTAGCGGCCGAACAGATACGCAGTATTTT. It is translated as CASSIDTSGRTDTQYF.

The chain employs TRBV6-5 and TRBJ2-1, with D possibly matching TRBD2 (6 bases). The V gene's germline CDR1 is MNHEY and CDR2 SVGAGI. Trimming stripped 8 bases from V and 0 bases from J, with 14 bases between. The CDR3 spans 15 residues. CDR3 sequence: CASAAGLSSYNEQFF. The CDR3 coding sequence is TGTGCCAGCGCCGCGGGGTTAAGCTCCTACAATGAGCAGTTCTTC.

The CDR3 bases are TGTGCCTGGAGTCCGGACAGGGGTTTGGGCACAGATACGCAGTATTTT. Protein sequence: CAWSPDRGLGTDTQYF. The rearrangement uses TRBV30 and TRBJ2-3, with 9 bases lining up with TRBD1. Germline CDR1 GTSNPN, CDR2 SVGIG (reference sequence). V shed 2 bases and J 1 base; nucleotides not matched to a gene: 7. This CDR3 region has 16 residues.

This chain uses TRBV27 with TRBJ1-2, with 8 bases lining up with TRBD1. The CDR3 totals 14 residues. Trimming cost V 2 bases and J 8 bases; bases outside gene matches: 7. Germline lookup yields CDR1 MNHEY and CDR2 SMNVEV (reference sequence). The CDR3 bases are TGTGCCAGCAGTTTAGTCGGGACAGGTCTCGGCTACACCTTC. This translates into CASSLVGTGLGYTF.

This CDR3 reads CASSQSTRREQFF. The CDR3 region has the DNA TGCGCCAGCAGCCAATCGACTAGACGCGAGCAGTTCTTC. The chain employs TRBV4-1 and TRBJ2-1, with a possible D match to TRBD2 (6 bases). The ends were cut back, 2 bases at V and 10 bases at J, with 12 bases in the middle. This CDR3 has 13 amino acids. The germline CDR1 and CDR2 sequences are MGHRA and YSYEKL.

The V gene is TRBV5-6, the J gene TRBJ2-1; 7 nucleotides match TRBD2. The CDR3 covers 15 residues. V lost 3 bases and J lost 3; bases outside the gene matches: 6. Germline-derived CDR1 and CDR2 are SGHDT and YYEEEE. This CDR3 is CASSYLADVYNEQFF. In nucleotides, the CDR3 is TGTGCCAGCAGCTACCTAGCGGACGTCTACAATGAGCAGTTCTTC.

This chain joins TRBV28 and TRBJ2-3, with D possibly TRBD2 on 5 matching bases. CDR3 length: 17 residues. The ends were cut back, 2 bases at V and 0 bases at J, with 15 bases in the middle. CDR1 MDHEN and CDR2 SYDVKM come from the germline V gene. CDR3 loop: CASSLIWRIPSTDTQYF. Written as DNA, the CDR3 is TGTGCCAGCAGTTTAATCTGGAGGATCCCTAGCACAGATACGCAGTATTTT.

The J gene is TRBJ2-1, the V gene TRBV5-8, with TRBD2 matching over 16 bases. This CDR3 is built from 15 residues. The J segment lost 8 bases and the V segment lost 4 bases, leaving 3 bases of the junction unmatched. Germline CDR1 is SGHTS and CDR2 is YDEGEE. The DNA of the CDR3 is TGTGCCAGCAGCATGGGACTAGCGGGAGGGCATGAGCAGTTCTTC. It codes for CASSMGLAGGHEQFF.